The 22 T cell receptor beta chains in this list originate from one sample, sequenced in a study of T cells after somatic rescue of genetic block. Produced via immunoSEQ multiplex PCR; TCRdb's table is partial and in-frame only. This repertoire shows approximately 100,000 clones, 85% to 90% found once; its top ten account for 1.6%. Material for sequencing was peripheral blood mononuclear cells (PBMCs). These receptors all stem from a woman aged 18-29 years.

The V call is TRBV19, the J call TRBJ1-1, with unresolved D. The CDR3 sequence is 15 residues long. Germline V CDR1 and CDR2: LNHDA, SQIVND (reference sequence). Trimming took off 5 bases at V and 0 bases at J, with 13 bases between the two ends. For the CDR3, the DNA is TGTGCCAGTAGTCCAAAGGTGCTTCTGAACACTGAAGCTTTCTTT. The encoded protein is CASSPKVLLNTEAFF.

This clone appeared a single time. The chain combines TRBV5-4 with TRBJ2-7; D is perhaps TRBD2 (5 bases). The CDR3 is 13 amino acids. Germline V gene data show CDR1 as SGHNT and CDR2 as YYREEE (reference sequence). V was pared by 0 bases and J by 2 bases, with 6 bases between. In nucleotides, the CDR3 is TGTGCCAGCAGCTTGGGGCGGGCCTACGAGCAGTACTTC. Translating it yields CASSLGRAYEQYF.

The chain recombines TRBV5-6 with TRBJ1-3, with D possibly matching TRBD1 (5 bases). CDR3 size: 14 residues. Between the trimmed V and J ends, which lost 3 bases and 8 bases, there was a span of 15 bases. Germline V CDR1 and CDR2: SGHDT, YYEEEE. The CDR3 sequence is CASSWGTVAHTIYF. The CDR3 coding sequence is TGTGCCAGCAGCTGGGGGACCGTGGCCCACACCATATATTTT.

V usage is TRBV5-1 and J usage is TRBJ1-4; no clear D gene. The V gene's germline CDR1 is SGHRS and CDR2 YFSETQ. CDR3 length equals 18 residues. Trimming stripped 4 bases from V and 7 bases from J, with 26 bases between. The CDR3 spells CASSHGLKSHLGSEKLFF. CDR3 coding DNA: TGCGCCAGCAGCCATGGACTTAAATCTCACCTAGGGAGTGAAAAACTGTTTTTT.

The chain uses TRBV5-4 and TRBJ2-1, with 10 bases aligning to TRBD2. CDR3 length equals 15 residues. V lost 4 bases and J lost 10; bases outside the gene matches: 11. Germline CDR1 reads SGHNT; CDR2 reads YYREEE (reference sequence). CDR3 protein: CASSLLAGASREQFF. Here the CDR3 DNA reads TGTGCCAGCAGCCTGCTAGCGGGAGCTAGCCGGGAGCAGTTCTTC.

The table lists this clone with a few counts. The chain joins TRBV10-3 to TRBJ1-5, with TRBD1 matching 8 bases. Germline CDR1 is ENHRY and CDR2 is SYGVKD. The V gene end was trimmed by 2 bases and the J gene end by 5 bases; junction bases not matched to a gene: 2. The CDR3 runs to 14 residues. The CDR3 sequence: CAISEGQGDQPQHF. As DNA, the CDR3 is TGTGCCATCAGTGAGGGACAGGGAGATCAGCCCCAGCATTTT.

The chain has TRBV5-4 and TRBJ1-1; no firm D call. The CDR3 is 13 amino acids. Germline lookup yields CDR1 SGHNT and CDR2 YYREEE (reference sequence). V was cut by 0 bases and J by 3 bases, with 6 bases left in between. CDR3 sequence: CASSLGSYTEAFF. The CDR3 bases are TGTGCCAGCAGCTTGGGGTCCTACACTGAAGCTTTCTTT.

This chain joins TRBV2 and TRBJ1-2; D uncertain. Germline loops: CDR1 SNHLY, CDR2 FYNNEI. Trimming took 2 bases from V and 5 from J, leaving 6 bases between them. This CDR3 has 12 residues. The CDR3 DNA follows: TGTGCCAGCAGTGAACGGACGTATGGCTACACCTTC. It specifies CASSERTYGYTF.

The rearrangement uses TRBV7-9 and TRBJ2-7, with D uncertain. V lost 1 base to trimming and J lost 0 bases, with 16 bases between them. The CDR3 extends over 17 amino acids. Germline-derived CDR1 and CDR2 are SEHNR and FQNEAQ (reference sequence). The CDR3: CASSLVSGSFSSYEQYF. CDR3 DNA: TGTGCCAGCAGCTTAGTTTCGGGCAGCTTTAGCTCCTACGAGCAGTACTTC.

The chain combines TRBV28 with TRBJ1-2; D not resolved. The CDR3 is 13 residues long. The V end lost 7 bases, the J end lost 4 bases, and 13 bases lay between the germline ends. Germline assignment: CDR1 MDHEN and CDR2 SYDVKM. The CDR3 bases are TGTGCCAGCACCGCGCCAGCGAGCTATGGCTACACCTTC. This encodes CASTAPASYGYTF.

The chain couples TRBV27 to TRBJ2-1; TRBD2 matches 11 bases. CDR1 is MNHEY, CDR2 SMNVEV, per germline (reference sequence). The V segment lost 10 bases and the J segment 9 bases; nucleotides outside the gene matches: 14. The CDR3 length is 15 residues. Here the CDR3 reads CATSGATSGVGEQFF. The DNA of the CDR3 is TGTGCCACCTCAGGGGCGACTAGCGGGGTTGGTGAGCAGTTCTTC.

The chain has TRBV14 and TRBJ2-2; 8 nucleotides match TRBD1. Germline-derived CDR1 and CDR2 are SGHDN and FVKESK. The CDR3 extends over 14 amino acids. With V trimmed by 4 bases and J by 6 bases, 4 bases remained unmatched. CDR3 bases: TGTGCCAGCAGCCGCAACAGGGGGTCCGGGGAGCTGTTTTTT. As protein: CASSRNRGSGELFF.

CDR3 region: CASSPLGETQYF. The CDR3 DNA follows: TGTGCCAGCAGCCCCCTGGGAGAGACCCAGTACTTC. The chain links TRBV27 to TRBJ2-5; D is undetermined. The germline V and J ends were trimmed by 6 bases and 4 bases, with 9 bases remaining between them. Per the germline V gene, CDR1 is MNHEY and CDR2 is SMNVEV (reference sequence). The CDR3 sequence is 12 residues long.

This chain uses TRBV27 with TRBJ2-2; unclear D gene. Germline values: CDR1 MNHEY, CDR2 SMNVEV (reference sequence). V gave up 3 bases and J gave up 0 bases, with 8 bases separating them. The CDR3 contains 15 residues. The CDR3 region has the DNA TGTGCCAGCAGTTTGATTAACCCGAACACCGGGGAGCTGTTTTTT. It translates to CASSLINPNTGELFF.

This chain uses TRBV5-4 with TRBJ2-2; 7 bases align to TRBD2. Germline V CDR1 and CDR2: SGHNT, YYREEE (reference sequence). The CDR3 runs 15 residues. V was clipped by 7 bases and J by 1 base; unmatched bases: 7. The CDR3 is CASARGDLNTGELFF. The CDR3 DNA reads TGTGCCAGCGCTCGGGGGGACCTGAACACCGGGGAGCTGTTTTTT.

The V call is TRBV15, the J call TRBJ2-3; 10 nucleotides line up with TRBD2. Germline V gene data show CDR1 as LNHNV and CDR2 as YYDKDF (reference sequence). CDR3 length: 17 amino acids. Losses at the gene ends were 3 bases for V and 4 bases for J; bases not matched to a gene: 10. The DNA for the CDR3 is TGTGCCACCAGCAGCCGTAGGACTAGCGGTGGGGCAGATACGCAGTATTTT. Amino acid sequence: CATSSRRTSGGADTQYF.

The CDR3 reads CASSLEWTGGTEAFF. As DNA, the CDR3 is TGTGCCAGCAGCTTAGAATGGACAGGGGGCACTGAAGCTTTCTTT. The chain carries TRBV7-2 and TRBJ1-1, with 10 bases that match TRBD1. This CDR3 has 15 residues. V was pared by 1 base and J by 4 bases, with 3 bases of the junction left unmatched. Germline V gene sequence: CDR1 SGHTA, CDR2 FQGNSA. Full variable domain (outside the CDR3, taken from reference TRBV7-2 and TRBJ1-1): GAGVSQSPSNKVTEKGKDVELRCDPISGHTALYWYRQSLGQGLEFLIYFQGNSAPDKSGLPSDRFSAERTGGSVSTLTIQRTQQEDSAVYLCASSLEWTGGTEAFFGQGTRLTVV.

The J gene is TRBJ2-2, the V gene TRBV27; D is ambiguous. V was cut by 6 bases and J by 4 bases, with 18 bases left in between. The CDR3 has 16 residues. The V gene's germline CDR1 is MNHEY and CDR2 SMNVEV (reference sequence). The CDR3 region has the DNA TGTGCCAGCAGAACCTTAAGCGCCTCTCTCACCGGGGAGCTGTTTTTT. It translates to CASRTLSASLTGELFF.

The chain couples TRBV28 to TRBJ2-7; D possibly corresponds to TRBD2 (5 bases). Per the germline V gene, CDR1 is MDHEN and CDR2 is SYDVKM. The length of the CDR3 is 12 residues. The V gene lost 5 bases and the J gene lost 6 bases, with 11 bases spanning the gap. The CDR3 DNA sequence: TGTGCCAGCAGTCTCGGAGGCCCCGAGCAGTACTTC. It is translated as CASSLGGPEQYF.

The J gene is TRBJ2-3, the V gene TRBV5-1; no clear D. V lost 4 bases and J lost 2, with 8 bases in between. The CDR3 runs 13 residues. Germline V gene lookup returns CDR1 SGHRS and CDR2 YFSETQ. Here the CDR3 reads CASSHKVTDTQYF. In DNA form, the CDR3 reads TGCGCCAGCAGCCACAAAGTCACAGATACGCAGTATTTT.

This sequence joins TRBV30 and TRBJ2-1, with D unclear. The CDR3 sequence is 17 residues long. The V gene lost 3 bases and the J gene lost 1 base, with 19 bases spanning the gap. The germline CDR1 and CDR2 sequences are GTSNPN and SVGIG (reference sequence). CDR3 protein: CAWSVVAGERSYNEQFF. Here the CDR3 DNA reads TGTGCCTGGAGCGTAGTAGCCGGAGAGAGGTCCTACAATGAGCAGTTCTTC. The full variable domain, rest sourced from reference TRBV30 and TRBJ2-1, is SQTIHQWPATLVQPVGSPLSLECTVEGTSNPNLYWYRQAAGRGLQLLFYSVGIGQISSEVPQNLSASRPQDRQFILSSKKLLLSDSGFYLCAWSVVAGERSYNEQFFGPGTRLTVL.

The chain joins TRBV18 to TRBJ2-7; 10 bases align to TRBD1. The CDR3 loop spans 14 amino acids. J gave up 1 base and V 5 bases, and 2 bases lay outside the gene matches. Germline-derived CDR1 and CDR2 are KGHSH and LQKENI. CDR3 sequence: CASSTGQGSYEQYF. CDR3 in DNA: TGTGCCAGCTCAACGGGACAGGGGTCCTACGAGCAGTACTTC.